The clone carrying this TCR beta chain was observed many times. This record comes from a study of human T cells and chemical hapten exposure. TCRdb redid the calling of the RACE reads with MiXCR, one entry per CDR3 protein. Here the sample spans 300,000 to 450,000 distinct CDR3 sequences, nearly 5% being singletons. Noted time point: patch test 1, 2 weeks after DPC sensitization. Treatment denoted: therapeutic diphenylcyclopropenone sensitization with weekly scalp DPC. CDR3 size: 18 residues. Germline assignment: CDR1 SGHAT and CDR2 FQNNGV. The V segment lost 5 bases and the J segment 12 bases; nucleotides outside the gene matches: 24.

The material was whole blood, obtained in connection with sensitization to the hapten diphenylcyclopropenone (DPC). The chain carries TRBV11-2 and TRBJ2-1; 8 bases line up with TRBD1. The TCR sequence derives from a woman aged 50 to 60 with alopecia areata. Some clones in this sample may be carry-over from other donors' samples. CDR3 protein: CASSPHRPSGTGPLVQFF. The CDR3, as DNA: TGTGCCAGCAGCCCCCACCGCCCTTCCGGGACAGGCCCTCTGGTGCAGTTCTTC.